What follows are 10 T cell receptor beta chains derived from one specimen sequenced in a study of immune evolution from preneoplasia to lung adenocarcinoma. The data were produced by immunoSEQ multiplex PCR, yet TCRdb's version contains in-frame clones alone and is incomplete. This repertoire shows under 7,000 clones, about 75% found once; its top ten account for about 3%. Sequenced material: FFPE minimally invasive lung adenocarcinoma tissue. The receptor set was obtained from a person between 55 and 80 years old with lung adenocarcinoma.

The CDR3 protein is CASSLGGTGGLKYTEAFF. The CDR3, as DNA: TGTGCCAGCAGCTTAGGAGGGACAGGGGGATTGAAGTACACTGAAGCTTTCTTT. The gene calls are TRBV11-2 and TRBJ1-1; 11 nucleotides match TRBD1. V trimming: 1 base; J trimming: 3 bases; junction bases outside the gene matches: 10. The germline V gene has CDR1 SGHAT and CDR2 FQNNGV. The CDR3 totals 18 residues. The full variable domain, in which reference TRBV11-2 and TRBJ1-1 provide the parts outside the CDR3, is EAGVAQSPRYKIIEKRQSVAFWCNPISGHATLYWYQQILGQGPKLLIQFQNNGVVDDSQLPKDRFSAERLKGVDSTLKIQPAKLEDSAVYLCASSLGGTGGLKYTEAFFGQGTRLTVV.

The chain couples TRBV7-8 to TRBJ2-1; 10 bases are a match to TRBD2. Germline loops: CDR1 SGHVS, CDR2 FQNEAQ. The V gene end was trimmed by 0 bases and the J gene end by 10 bases; junction bases not matched to a gene: 9. The CDR3 contains 16 residues. In DNA form, the CDR3 reads TGTGCCAGCAGCTTAGCGATCCTAGCGGGAGTGGGAGAGCAGTTCTTC. It encodes CASSLAILAGVGEQFF.

The V gene is TRBV10-3, the J gene TRBJ1-3; TRBD1 is a possible D gene (6 bases). Deletions cut 9 bases from V and 0 bases from J, with 12 bases between. This CDR3 spans 14 amino acids. Germline CDR1 and CDR2: ENHRY and SYGVKD. In nucleotides, the CDR3 is TGTGCCATTCGGACAGCTCACTCTGGAAACACCATATATTTT. Amino acid sequence: CAIRTAHSGNTIYF.

The CDR3 loop is CASSSHPTGRLGNQPQHF. For the CDR3, the DNA is TGTGCCAGCAGCTCCCATCCTACAGGGAGGCTTGGGAATCAGCCCCAGCATTTT. The genes are TRBV7-8 and TRBJ1-5, with a weak D call TRBD1 (6 bases). With 4 bases removed from V and 4 bases from J, the gap between germline ends came to 23 bases. This CDR3 is 18 amino acids long. Germline CDR1 and CDR2: SGHVS and FQNEAQ.

This rearrangement joins TRBV7-8 to TRBJ2-2; TRBD1 matches at 8 bases. This CDR3 is 17 amino acids long. From germline, CDR1 is SGHVS and CDR2 FQNEAQ. The V segment lost 3 bases and the J segment 2 bases; nucleotides outside the gene matches: 8. CDR3 loop: CASSFYGQGENTGELFF. The CDR3 nucleotides are TGTGCCAGCAGCTTTTACGGACAGGGAGAAAACACCGGGGAGCTGTTTTTT.

The chain carries TRBV11-3 and TRBJ1-2; maybe TRBD1 (6 bases). This CDR3 has 15 amino acids. Trimming cost V 3 bases and J 5 bases, with 16 bases left between them. Germline CDR1 reads SGHNT; CDR2 reads YENEEA. CDR3 protein: CASSFFCGGGYGYTF. In nucleotides, the CDR3 is TGTGCCAGCAGCTTTTTCTGTGGAGGGGGGTATGGCTACACCTTC.

Only a few counts were recorded for this clone. The rearrangement joins TRBV7-8 to TRBJ2-7; D not certain. The CDR3 is 15 residues long. CDR1 SGHVS and CDR2 FQNEAQ come from the germline V gene. Trimming removed 3 bases at V and 5 bases at J, with 17 bases between. CDR3 nucleotides: TGTGCCAGCAGCTTCCCAGCCGGTCCTGCCAACGAGCAGTACTTC. Its translation: CASSFPAGPANEQYF.

This clone came up once. The genes are TRBV27 and TRBJ1-4; D uncertain. The CDR3 is 17 amino acids. From germline, CDR1 is MNHEY and CDR2 SMNVEV (reference sequence). Trimming stripped 2 bases from V and 8 bases from J, with 21 bases between. CDR3 amino acids: CASSLTGSEPLGEKLFF. The CDR3 DNA follows: TGTGCCAGCAGTTTAACGGGGTCAGAACCCTTGGGGGAAAAACTGTTTTTT.

V and J are TRBV15 and TRBJ2-1; maybe TRBD2 (6 bases). CDR1 is LNHNV and CDR2 is YYDKDF in the germline V gene (reference sequence). The CDR3 sequence is 13 residues long. Trimming took off 8 bases at V and 1 base at J, with 9 bases between the two ends. The CDR3 region is CATQGLSYNEQFF. DNA for the CDR3: TGTGCCACCCAGGGACTTTCCTACAATGAGCAGTTCTTC.

This clone appeared once. V usage is TRBV29-1 and J usage is TRBJ1-1; TRBD1 is a possible D gene (5 bases). CDR1 and CDR2 from the germline V gene are SQVTM and ANQGSEA. The CDR3 spans 12 residues. V lost 4 bases to trimming and J lost 3 bases, with 9 bases between them. CDR3 DNA sequence: TGCAGCGTTGGGGGCGGCTACACTGAAGCTTTCTTT. Translating gives CSVGGGYTEAFF.